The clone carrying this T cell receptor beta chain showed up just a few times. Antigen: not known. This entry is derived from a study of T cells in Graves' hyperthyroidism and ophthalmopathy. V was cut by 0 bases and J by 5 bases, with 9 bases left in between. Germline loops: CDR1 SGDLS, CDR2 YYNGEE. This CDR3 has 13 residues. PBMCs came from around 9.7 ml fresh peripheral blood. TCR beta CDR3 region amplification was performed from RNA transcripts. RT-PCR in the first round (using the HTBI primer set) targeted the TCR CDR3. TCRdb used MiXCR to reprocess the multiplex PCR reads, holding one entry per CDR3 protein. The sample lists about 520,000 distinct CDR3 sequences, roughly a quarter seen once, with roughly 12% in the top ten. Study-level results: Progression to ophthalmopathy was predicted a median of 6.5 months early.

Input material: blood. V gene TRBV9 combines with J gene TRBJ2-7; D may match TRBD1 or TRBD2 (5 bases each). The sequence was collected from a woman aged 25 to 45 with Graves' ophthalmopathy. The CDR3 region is CASSVGGFDEQYF. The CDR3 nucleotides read TGTGCCAGCAGCGTAGGGGGGTTCGACGAGCAGTACTTC.